One T cell receptor beta chain is described in this entry. Germline V gene sequence: CDR1 SGHTA, CDR2 FQGNSA. The CDR3 totals 15 residues. V was pared by 1 base and J by 3 bases, with 13 bases between. RNA transcripts provided the source from which TCR beta CDR3 regions were amplified. RT-PCR in the first round (using the HTBI primer set) targeted the TCR CDR3. MiXCR, applied by TCRdb to the multiplex PCR reads, yields one record per CDR3 protein. The data show about 760,000 distinct CDR3 sequences, with approximately 40% seen just once and around 32% held by the top ten. This sample was included in a study of T cells in Graves' hyperthyroidism and ophthalmopathy. Newly diagnosed patients aged 18 to 65 had hyperthyroidism of under 2 months' duration. Orbital computed tomography and thyroid ultrasound, together with serum TRAb and thyroxine and clinical symptoms, were used for diagnoses.

This chain joins TRBV7-2 and TRBJ2-7; no firm D call. The specimen was blood. The TCR was taken from a woman aged 40 to 50 with Graves' hyperthyroidism. The CDR3 loop is CASSLGVGGYYEQYF. In DNA, the CDR3 is TGTGCCAGCAGCTTAGGAGTGGGCGGCTACTACGAGCAGTACTTC.